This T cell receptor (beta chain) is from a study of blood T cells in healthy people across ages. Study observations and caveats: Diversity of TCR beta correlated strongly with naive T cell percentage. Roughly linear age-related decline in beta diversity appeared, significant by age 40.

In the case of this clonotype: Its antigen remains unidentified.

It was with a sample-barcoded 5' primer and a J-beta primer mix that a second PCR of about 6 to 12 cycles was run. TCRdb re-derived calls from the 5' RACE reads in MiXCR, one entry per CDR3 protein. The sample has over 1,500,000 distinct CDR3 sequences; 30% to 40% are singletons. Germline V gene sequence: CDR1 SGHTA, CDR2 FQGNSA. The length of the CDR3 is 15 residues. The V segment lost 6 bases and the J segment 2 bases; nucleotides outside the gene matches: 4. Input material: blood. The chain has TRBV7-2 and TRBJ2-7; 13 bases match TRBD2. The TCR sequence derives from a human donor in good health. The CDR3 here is CASRSGLAGAYEQYF. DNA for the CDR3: TGTGCCAGCAGATCCGGACTAGCGGGGGCCTACGAGCAGTACTTC.